This T cell receptor (beta chain) was observed in a study of blood T cell repertoires in COVID-19. As for the study in general: T cells, B-cell-depleted T cells, or PBMCs provided the cDNA or gDNA that served as material.

As handled by the study authors: From reference gene primer amplification, estimates of nucleated cell counts were derived. Libraries were prepared by immunoSEQ multiplex PCR; TCRdb keeps only in-frame clonotypes and omits some of them. The D gene and trimming were derived from the DNA, and the V and J assignments and clone size from that table. The profile shows around 62,000 clones, approximately 87% of them singletons. On this clone: Other DNA sequences within the sample encode an identical CDR3.

Losses at the gene ends were 3 bases for V and 0 bases for J; bases not matched to a gene: 3. This CDR3 has 14 residues. Germline CDR1 GTSNPN, CDR2 SVGIG (reference sequence). The chain carries TRBV30 and TRBJ1-1, with TRBD1 identical over 8 bases. Sample: peripheral blood. The receptor comes from an older woman with acute or convalescent COVID-19. CDR3 DNA sequence: TGTGCCTGGAGCGGACAGGGTTTGAACACTGAAGCTTTCTTT. Translated, it gives CAWSGQGLNTEAFF.